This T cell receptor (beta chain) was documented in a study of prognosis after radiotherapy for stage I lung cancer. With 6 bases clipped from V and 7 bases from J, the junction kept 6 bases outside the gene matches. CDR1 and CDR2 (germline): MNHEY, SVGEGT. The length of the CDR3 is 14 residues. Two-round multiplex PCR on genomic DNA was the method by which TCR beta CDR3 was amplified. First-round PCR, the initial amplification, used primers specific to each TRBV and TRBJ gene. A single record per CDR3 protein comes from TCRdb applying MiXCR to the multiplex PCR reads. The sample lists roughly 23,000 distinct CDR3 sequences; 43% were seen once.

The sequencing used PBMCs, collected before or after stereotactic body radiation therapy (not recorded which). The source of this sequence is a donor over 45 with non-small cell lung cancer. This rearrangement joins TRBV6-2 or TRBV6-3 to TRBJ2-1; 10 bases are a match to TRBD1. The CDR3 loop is CASRRQGAGNEQFF. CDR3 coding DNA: TGTGCCAGCAGAAGACAGGGGGCGGGTAATGAGCAGTTCTTC.